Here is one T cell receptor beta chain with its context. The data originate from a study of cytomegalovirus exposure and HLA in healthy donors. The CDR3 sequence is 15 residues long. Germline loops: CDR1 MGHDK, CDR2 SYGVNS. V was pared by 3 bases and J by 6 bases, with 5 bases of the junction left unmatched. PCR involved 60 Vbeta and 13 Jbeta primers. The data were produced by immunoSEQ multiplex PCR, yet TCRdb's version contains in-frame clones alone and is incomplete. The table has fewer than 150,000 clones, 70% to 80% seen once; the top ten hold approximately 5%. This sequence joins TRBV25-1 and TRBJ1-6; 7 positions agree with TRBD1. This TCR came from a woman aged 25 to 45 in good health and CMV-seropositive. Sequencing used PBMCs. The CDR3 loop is CASSDLSGGNSPLHF. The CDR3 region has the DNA TGTGCCAGCAGTGATTTATCAGGGGGTAATTCACCCCTCCACTTT.